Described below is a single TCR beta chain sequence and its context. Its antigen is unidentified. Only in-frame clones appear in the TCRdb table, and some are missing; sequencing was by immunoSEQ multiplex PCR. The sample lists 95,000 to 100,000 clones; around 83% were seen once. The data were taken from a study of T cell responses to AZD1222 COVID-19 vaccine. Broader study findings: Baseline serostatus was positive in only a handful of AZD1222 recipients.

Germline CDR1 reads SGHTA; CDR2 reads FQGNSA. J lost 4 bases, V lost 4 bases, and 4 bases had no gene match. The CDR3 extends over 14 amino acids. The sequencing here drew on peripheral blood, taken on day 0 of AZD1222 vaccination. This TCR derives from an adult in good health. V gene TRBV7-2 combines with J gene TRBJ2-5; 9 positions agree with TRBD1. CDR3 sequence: CASSSQGARETQYF. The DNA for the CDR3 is TGTGCCAGCAGCTCACAGGGGGCGAGAGAGACCCAGTACTTC.